This entry concerns a single TCR beta chain. Its target is not known. This PCR relied on a set of 60 Vbeta primers and 13 Jbeta primers. Libraries were prepared by immunoSEQ multiplex PCR; TCRdb keeps only in-frame clonotypes and omits some of them. The sample records over 150,000 clones, approximately 80% being singletons. The CDR3 totals 13 residues. Per germline, CDR1 SNHLY and CDR2 FYNNEI. V was cut by 7 bases and J by 7 bases, with 17 bases left in between. These data come from a study of cytomegalovirus exposure and HLA in healthy donors. Points from the study as a whole: It was confirmed in vitro that a few of the CMV-associated chains were specific for CMV antigens.

The V gene is TRBV2, the J gene TRBJ2-7; tentative D call: TRBD1 (6 bases). The sequenced sample consisted of PBMCs. The TCR comes from a woman in her 30s in good health and CMV-seropositive. CDR3 DNA sequence: TGTGCCAGCAATCAGGGGCAGGGCGGTGAGCAGTACTTC. Its translation is CASNQGQGGEQYF.